This is a list of T cell receptor beta chains from one sample in a study of metastatic and nonmetastatic thyroid tumors. MiXCR re-clonotyped the PCR reads for TCRdb. Of around 6,300 clones in the sample, just under 30% were seen once. Source material: tumor tissue. Receptors originate from a female donor with papillary thyroid cancer or a benign thyroid nodule (not recorded which). Some clones in this sample may be carry-over from other donors' samples. Both conserved end residues are part of each CDR3. Each record gives: J gene, V gene, D gene, clone size, CDR3 length, CDR3 protein, CDR3 DNA. D genes are given only for firm matches. Size is stated for part of the rows, as once, few or many counts, or as a class when the clone is expanded.

TRBJ2-7 | TRBV30 | TRBD2 | - | 15 | CAWSGSGLAPYEQYF | TGTGCCTGGAGTGGTTCGGGACTAGCGCCATACGAGCAGTACTTC
TRBJ2-7 | TRBV11-2 | - | - | 12 | CASSLEGGEQYF | TGTGCCAGCAGCTTAGAAGGAGGAGAGCAGTACTTC
TRBJ2-5 | TRBV27 | TRBD1 | - | 16 | CASMLLGDSNQETQYF | TGTGCCAGCATGCTTTTGGGGGACAGCAACCAAGAGACCCAGTACTTC
TRBJ2-1 | TRBV9 | - | - | 13 | CASSGSLSNEQFF | TGTGCCAGCAGCGGATCTCTGAGCAATGAGCAGTTCTTC
TRBJ2-2 | TRBV27 | - | - | 13 | CASSLYNTGELFF | TGTGCCAGCAGTTTATATAACACCGGGGAGCTGTTTTTT
TRBJ2-5 | TRBV6-1 | TRBD2 | few | 15 | CASSESRLAQETQYF | TGTGCCAGCAGTGAATCAAGACTAGCCCAAGAGACCCAGTACTTC
TRBJ1-2 | TRBV5-1 | TRBD1 | few | 15 | CASSPGQGFGYGYTF | TGCGCCAGCAGCCCCGGACAGGGTTTCGGTTATGGCTACACCTTC
TRBJ1-5 | TRBV7-9 | TRBD1 | medium-sized | 14 | CASSLTGGNQPQHF | TGTGCCAGCAGTTTAACAGGGGGCAATCAGCCCCAGCATTTT
TRBJ2-3 | TRBV28 | TRBD2 | - | 17 | CASSPLTSGTREDTQYF | TGTGCCAGCAGTCCATTGACTAGCGGAACACGGGAAGATACGCAGTATTTT
TRBJ2-1 | TRBV6-5 | - | - | 16 | CASSYSASWAYNEQFF | TGTGCCAGCAGTTACTCAGCTAGCTGGGCCTACAATGAGCAGTTCTTC
TRBJ2-3 | TRBV28 | TRBD2 | - | 15 | CASSQAGGHTDTQYF | TGTGCCAGCAGTCAAGCGGGAGGCCACACAGATACGCAGTATTTT
TRBJ2-3 | TRBV2 | TRBD2 | - | 16 | CASSGLAGFSTDTQYF | TGTGCCAGCAGTGGTCTAGCGGGGTTTAGCACAGATACGCAGTATTTT
TRBJ2-1 | TRBV6-2/TRBV6-3 | TRBD1 | - | 13 | CASSGPGGNEQFF | TGTGCCAGCAGTGGTCCAGGGGGCAATGAGCAGTTCTTC
TRBJ2-7 | TRBV19 | - | medium-sized | 14 | CASSIVGGTYEQYF | TGTGCCAGTAGTATAGTAGGCGGAACCTACGAGCAGTACTTC
TRBJ1-1 | TRBV6-1 | - | medium-sized | 16 | CASSPQAWGETTEAFF | TGTGCCAGCAGCCCACAGGCTTGGGGGGAAACAACTGAAGCTTTCTTT
TRBJ2-7 | TRBV30 | - | - | 14 | CAWSEGGDWNEQYF | TGTGCCTGGAGTGAAGGGGGGGACTGGAACGAGCAGTACTTC
TRBJ1-1 | TRBV7-9 | - | many | 11 | CASGNSHEAFF | TGTGCCAGCGGAAATTCACATGAAGCTTTCTTT
TRBJ2-4 | TRBV28 | - | medium-sized | 12 | CASSLIENIQYF | TGTGCCAGCAGTTTAATTGAAAACATTCAGTACTTC
TRBJ2-3 | TRBV28 | TRBD2 | few | 16 | CASSRKAGGITDTQYF | TGTGCCAGCAGTCGAAAAGCGGGAGGGATAACAGATACGCAGTATTTT
TRBJ2-5 | TRBV5-1 | - | medium-sized | 11 | CASSLQETQYF | TGCGCCAGCAGCTTACAAGAGACCCAGTACTTC
TRBJ1-1 | TRBV20-1 | TRBD1 | medium-sized | 13 | CSGTGGVNTEAFF | TGCAGTGGGACAGGGGGCGTGAACACTGAAGCTTTCTTT
TRBJ2-3 | TRBV5-1 | - | few | 15 | CASKAGGYRTDTQYF | TGCGCCAGCAAGGCAGGGGGGTACCGGACAGATACGCAGTATTTT
TRBJ2-7 | TRBV6-2/TRBV6-3 | - | - | 17 | CASRPERRRGSIYEQYF | TGTGCCAGCAGGCCCGAAAGGCGCAGAGGTTCGATTTACGAGCAGTACTTC
TRBJ1-1 | TRBV11-2 | - | medium-sized | 16 | CASSLQPMGLYTEAFF | TGTGCCAGCAGCTTACAGCCGATGGGTTTGTACACTGAAGCTTTCTTT
TRBJ2-3 | TRBV11-2 | - | - | 16 | CESSPWGRPETDTQYF | TGTGAAAGCAGCCCCTGGGGTAGGCCAGAAACAGATACGCAGTATTTT
TRBJ2-2 | TRBV28 | - | - | 15 | CASSPTGYDTGELFF | TGTGCCAGCAGTCCCACAGGGTACGACACCGGGGAGCTGTTTTTT
TRBJ1-2 | TRBV12-3/TRBV12-4 | - | few | 15 | CASSLALGGGYGYTF | TGTGCCAGCAGTTTAGCGCTGGGGGGCGGCTATGGCTACACCTTC
TRBJ2-1 | TRBV20-1 | TRBD2 | - | 13 | CSARLGLAGEQFF | TGCAGTGCTAGACTGGGACTAGCAGGTGAGCAGTTCTTC
TRBJ1-2 | TRBV9 | - | medium-sized | 15 | CASSVDEDSNYGYTF | TGTGCCAGCAGCGTAGATGAGGATTCGAACTATGGCTACACCTTC
TRBJ2-7 | TRBV11-2 | - | - | 14 | CASRGLSGFYEQYF | TGTGCCAGCAGGGGACTTTCGGGATTTTACGAGCAGTACTTC
TRBJ2-2 | TRBV30 | - | medium-sized | 12 | CACSPDTGELFF | TGTGCCTGCAGCCCCGATACCGGGGAGCTGTTTTTT
TRBJ2-3 | TRBV12-3/TRBV12-4 | - | - | 13 | CASSLGISDTQYF | TGTGCCAGCAGTTTAGGGATATCAGATACGCAGTATTTT
TRBJ2-1 | TRBV7-2 | TRBD2 | once | 15 | CASSFAGGGGNEQFF | TGTGCCAGCAGCTTTGCGGGGGGAGGTGGCAATGAGCAGTTCTTC
TRBJ2-2 | TRBV2 | - | medium-sized | 12 | CASEGESGELFF | TGTGCCAGCGAAGGGGAATCCGGGGAGCTGTTTTTT
TRBJ1-6 | TRBV18 | TRBD1 | many | 15 | CASSLSTGINSPLHF | TGTGCCAGCTCACTATCGACAGGGATTAATTCACCCCTCCACTTT
TRBJ2-1 | TRBV10-1 | TRBD2 | few | 15 | CASGTGTSGKNEQFF | TGCGCCAGCGGGACCGGGACTAGCGGGAAGAATGAGCAGTTCTTC
TRBJ2-7 | TRBV6-4 | TRBD2 | few | 17 | CASSDSRLAGTPYEQYF | TGTGCCAGCAGTGACTCGAGGCTAGCGGGGACCCCCTACGAGCAGTACTTC
TRBJ2-5 | TRBV10-3 | TRBD1 | - | 13 | CAIGTGVSETQYF | TGTGCCATCGGGACAGGGGTAAGTGAGACCCAGTACTTC
TRBJ2-1 | TRBV12-3/TRBV12-4 | TRBD1 | - | 15 | CASSFNRGQYNEQFF | TGTGCCAGCAGTTTCAACAGGGGCCAATACAATGAGCAGTTCTTC
TRBJ2-5 | TRBV7-2 | TRBD1 | many | 14 | CASSAQGWQETQYF | TGTGCCAGCAGCGCACAGGGGTGGCAAGAGACCCAGTACTTC
TRBJ2-7 | TRBV6-5 | - | few | 18 | CASTPPRASRFIGSEQYF | TGTGCCAGCACCCCGCCCCGGGCCTCTAGATTTATAGGCTCCGAGCAGTACTTC
TRBJ2-5 | TRBV5-1 | TRBD2 | medium-sized | 14 | CASSSGGAQETQYF | TGCGCCAGCAGTTCCGGGGGGGCTCAAGAGACCCAGTACTTC
TRBJ1-1 | TRBV13 | - | medium-sized | 13 | CASSTRTAVEAFF | TGTGCCAGCAGCACCCGGACAGCCGTTGAAGCTTTCTTT
TRBJ2-7 | TRBV2 | - | medium-sized | 11 | CASSARDEQYF | TGTGCCAGCAGTGCCCGGGACGAGCAGTACTTC
TRBJ2-7 | TRBV30 | TRBD1 | medium-sized | 12 | CAWTKDRGEQYF | TGTGCCTGGACAAAGGACAGGGGAGAGCAGTACTTC
TRBJ2-7 | TRBV6-2/TRBV6-3 | - | - | 13 | CASSYGVDYEQYF | TGTGCCAGCAGTTACGGCGTGGACTACGAGCAGTACTTC
TRBJ1-2 | TRBV20-1 | - | once | 12 | CSAYAGGEGYTF | TGCAGTGCCTATGCTGGGGGAGAGGGCTACACCTTC